This passage covers 17 T cell receptor beta chains from one sample sequenced in a study of CD8 T cells in Susac syndrome. Random hexamers primed reverse transcription of about 0.5 to 1 ug RNA. Using its own MiXCR run on the immunoSEQ multiplex PCR reads, TCRdb lists one record per CDR3 protein. Here the sample spans 110,000 or so distinct CDR3 sequences, roughly 95% being singletons. Sequencing was carried out using CD4+ T cells from PBMCs. The receptors were sampled from a human donor in good health.

The rearrangement uses TRBV29-1 and TRBJ1-1, with D maybe TRBD1 (5 bases). V lost 8 bases, J lost 1 base, and 17 bases lay in between. CDR3 size: 14 residues. Germline CDR1 SQVTM, CDR2 ANQGSEA. Here the CDR3 DNA reads TGCAGCCCAACACGGGGCCCTCCGAACACTGAAGCTTTCTTT. Translation: CSPTRGPPNTEAFF.

This rearrangement joins TRBV6-5 to TRBJ1-1; tentatively, D is TRBD1 (5 bases). With 5 bases removed from V and 11 bases from J, the gap between germline ends came to 15 bases. CDR3 length: 12 residues. Germline CDR1 is MNHEY and CDR2 is SVGAGI. CDR3 amino acids: CASSKTVSEAFF. For the CDR3, the DNA is TGTGCCAGCAGTAAGACAGTTTCGGAGGCTTTCTTT.

V gene TRBV2 combines with J gene TRBJ1-4; 7 nucleotides agree with TRBD1. CDR3 length: 14 amino acids. The V gene's germline CDR1 is SNHLY and CDR2 FYNNEI. Losses at the gene ends were 6 bases for V and 5 bases for J; bases not matched to a gene: 6. CDR3 residues: CASRSGTVNEKLFF. In nucleotides, the CDR3 is TGTGCCAGCAGATCCGGGACAGTGAATGAAAAACTGTTTTTT.

The CDR3 DNA is TGTGCCAGCAGCGACGGGACATCCTCCTACGAGCAGTACTTC. Protein: CASSDGTSSYEQYF. J is TRBJ2-7 and V is TRBV12-3 or TRBV12-4; tentative D call: TRBD1 (6 bases). Trimming removed 6 bases from V and 0 bases from J, with 12 bases in between. The CDR3 totals 14 residues.

This CDR3 is CSVGGQANTGELFF. The CDR3 region has the DNA TGCAGCGTGGGTGGACAGGCGAACACCGGGGAGCTGTTTTTT. The rearrangement uses TRBV29-1 and TRBJ2-2; 7 positions match TRBD1. Germline trimming cut 6 bases from V and 0 bases from J; bases unmatched to any gene: 4. This CDR3 is built from 14 residues. CDR1 and CDR2 from the germline V gene are SQVTM and ANQGSEA.

V usage is TRBV27 and J usage is TRBJ2-2; TRBD2 aligns across 13 bases. Trimming removed 5 bases from V and 6 bases from J; junction bases left unmatched: 3. The CDR3 covers 15 residues. Germline assignment: CDR1 MNHEY and CDR2 SMNVEV (reference sequence). The CDR3 DNA reads as TGTGCCAGCAGTCCGACTAGCGGGAGGTCCGGGGAGCTGTTTTTT. Its translation: CASSPTSGRSGELFF.

The J gene is TRBJ2-7, the V gene TRBV18, with a tentative D call TRBD1 (6 bases). CDR3 length: 17 residues. CDR1 and CDR2 (germline): KGHSH, LQKENI. V lost 4 bases and J 2 bases, leaving 21 bases between the germline ends. Here the CDR3 reads CASSRTGGAPQTYEQYF. In nucleotides, the CDR3 is TGTGCCAGCTCACGGACTGGGGGCGCGCCTCAAACCTACGAGCAGTACTTC.

The rearrangement joins TRBV27 to TRBJ2-4, with D unclear. The CDR3 consists of 13 residues. Germline loops: CDR1 MNHEY, CDR2 SMNVEV (reference sequence). V shed 6 bases and J shed 0 bases, with 6 bases lying between them. Written as DNA, the CDR3 is TGTGCCAGCAGCCAACTAGCCAAAAACATTCAGTACTTC. It codes for CASSQLAKNIQYF.

The rearrangement uses TRBV27 and TRBJ2-3; weak D call: TRBD2 (6 bases). This CDR3 is built from 17 residues. Germline CDR1 MNHEY, CDR2 SMNVEV (reference sequence). The V and J ends lost 1 base and 5 bases respectively, with 19 bases between them. This CDR3 reads CASSLYSTERVRDTQYF. The DNA for the CDR3 is TGTGCCAGCAGTTTATACTCTACGGAGCGGGTGAGAGATACGCAGTATTTT.

V and J are TRBV20-1 and TRBJ1-4; weak D call: TRBD1 (6 bases). CDR1 and CDR2 from the germline V gene are DFQATT and SNEGSKA (reference sequence). V lost 4 bases to trimming and J lost 7 bases, with 13 bases between them. The CDR3 runs 13 residues. In DNA form, the CDR3 reads TGCAGTGCTAACGGGGGCCCAGGTGAAAAACTGTTTTTT. Translated: CSANGGPGEKLFF.

This clonotype was counted a single time. J is TRBJ2-3 and V is TRBV6-2 or TRBV6-3, with TRBD2 matching 7 bases. Germline V gives CDR1 MNHEY, CDR2 SVGEGT. The CDR3 is 16 residues long. V gave up 2 bases and J gave up 4 bases; unmatched junction bases: 9. The CDR3, as DNA: TGTGCCAGCAGTTACCTAGCGGAGGGGAGGGCAGATACGCAGTATTTT. It translates to CASSYLAEGRADTQYF.

This chain links TRBV7-2 with TRBJ2-1; no definite D call. The CDR3 is 14 residues long. Germline lookup yields CDR1 SGHTA and CDR2 FQGNSA. The V end was cut by 3 bases, the J end by 9 bases, with 15 bases between. The DNA for the CDR3 is TGTGCCAGCAGCTTGAGTAGACCCTCCGGTGAGCAGTTCTTC. Translating gives CASSLSRPSGEQFF.

The chain uses TRBV12-3 or TRBV12-4 and TRBJ2-4; TRBD1 might be the D (6 bases). This CDR3 region has 15 residues. The V end was cut by 0 bases, the J end by 7 bases, with 13 bases between. The CDR3, as DNA: TGTGCCAGCAGTTTAGCAACAGGGATGGGGAACATTCAGTACTTC. Its translation: CASSLATGMGNIQYF.

This chain connects TRBV2 to TRBJ2-2, with 8 bases matching TRBD2. Unmatched junction bases numbered 6, after V lost 5 bases and J lost 7 bases. The germline V gene encodes CDR1 SNHLY and CDR2 FYNNEI. This CDR3 spans 14 amino acids. The CDR3 here is CASSLRGDNGELFF. CDR3 coding DNA: TGTGCCAGCAGTCTGCGGGGGGATAACGGGGAGCTGTTTTTT. The full variable domain, in which reference TRBV2 and TRBJ2-2 provide the parts outside the CDR3, is EPEVTQTPSHQVTQMGQEVILRCVPISNHLYFYWYRQILGQKVEFLVSFYNNEISEKSEIFDDQFSVERPDGSNFTLKIRSTKLEDSAMYFCASSLRGDNGELFFGEGSRLTVL.

V usage is TRBV3-1 and J usage is TRBJ1-1, with D unresolved. Germline V gives CDR1 LGHDT, CDR2 YNNKEL (reference sequence). This CDR3 is built from 14 residues. The ends were cut back, 0 bases at V and 5 bases at J, with 10 bases in the middle. This CDR3 reads CASSQERGVTEAFF. In DNA form, the CDR3 reads TGTGCCAGCAGCCAAGAACGGGGTGTGACTGAAGCTTTCTTT.

This clonotype appeared a single time. This sequence joins TRBV24-1 and TRBJ2-5; D call uncertain. The germline CDR1 and CDR2 sequences are KGHDR and SFDVKD. V was shortened by 4 bases and J by 5 bases, with 7 bases between the two germline ends. The CDR3 is 12 residues long. The CDR3 DNA follows: TGTGCCACCAGTGAGCTCCCGGAGACCCAGTACTTC. Amino acids: CATSELPETQYF.

The chain recombines TRBV2 with TRBJ1-4, with TRBD1 as a possible D gene (6 bases). The CDR3 is 15 residues long. Germline CDR1 SNHLY, CDR2 FYNNEI. Trimming stripped 6 bases from V and 4 bases from J, with 15 bases between. The CDR3 spells CASRETGIGNEKLFF. The DNA for the CDR3 is TGTGCCAGCAGGGAAACAGGGATCGGTAATGAAAAACTGTTTTTT.